These 26 T cell receptor beta chains came from one sample sequenced in a study of identical twins. MiXCR, applied by TCRdb to the 5' RACE reads, yields one record per CDR3 protein. The table has approximately 890,000 distinct CDR3 sequences, 9% to 15% seen once. The same specimen was also included in a second study, on yellow fever vaccine responses in identical twins.

Sequencing was carried out using PBMCs. The receptors originated from a woman in her late teens or twenties in good health.

This chain joins TRBV6-1 and TRBJ2-1, with 10 nucleotides matching TRBD2. The V segment lost 5 bases and the J segment 3 bases; nucleotides outside the gene matches: 4. Germline loops: CDR1 MNHNS, CDR2 SASEGT. This CDR3 has 15 amino acids. As DNA, the CDR3 is TGTGCCAGCAGTATCCCTAGCGGGAGCTACAATGAGCAGTTCTTC. The encoded protein is CASSIPSGSYNEQFF.

This clonotype showed up just a few times. This rearrangement joins TRBV6-5 to TRBJ1-1; D not resolved. Germline V gene data show CDR1 as MNHEY and CDR2 as SVGAGI. V was trimmed by 0 bases and J by 5 bases, leaving 10 bases between them. The CDR3 loop spans 14 amino acids. For the CDR3, the DNA is TGTGCCAGCAGTTACTCGAGTCAGCGTACTGAAGCTTTCTTT. This translates into CASSYSSQRTEAFF.

This clonotype showed up many times. The chain combines TRBV12-3 or TRBV12-4 with TRBJ1-5; 11 bases fit TRBD1. The CDR3 covers 13 residues. The V gene end was trimmed by 10 bases and the J gene end by 5 bases; junction bases not matched to a gene: 4. The DNA of the CDR3 is TGTGCCACCGGACAGGGGGCGGATCAGCCCCAGCATTTT. Translation gives CATGQGADQPQHF.

The rearrangement joins TRBV25-1 to TRBJ2-2; no clear D. Germline CDR1 is MGHDK and CDR2 is SYGVNS. There are 14 residues in the CDR3. Trimming removed 1 base at V and 6 bases at J, with 9 bases between. The DNA of the CDR3 is TGTGCCAGCAGTGAATGGGCGGCGTCCGGGGAGCTGTTTTTT. Protein sequence: CASSEWAASGELFF.

This clonotype was detected many times. The chain couples TRBV12-3 or TRBV12-4 to TRBJ2-5; D not resolved. The CDR3 length is 14 residues. V lost 3 bases and J 4 bases, leaving 12 bases between the germline ends. Written as DNA, the CDR3 is TGTGCCAGCAGTTTCTCCAATACGGGAGAGACCCAGTACTTC. Translation: CASSFSNTGETQYF.

The rearrangement joins TRBV27 to TRBJ2-7; the match to TRBD2 covers 9 bases. V was pared by 3 bases and J by 6 bases, with 6 bases of the junction left unmatched. The CDR3 totals 14 residues. Germline V CDR1 and CDR2: MNHEY, SMNVEV (reference sequence). This CDR3 is CASSFVAGVGEQYF. For the CDR3, the DNA is TGTGCCAGCAGTTTCGTAGCGGGAGTAGGCGAGCAGTACTTC.

This clonotype was found many times. The V gene is TRBV5-1, the J gene TRBJ2-3; tentatively, D is TRBD1 or TRBD2 (6 bases each). Between the trimmed V and J ends, which lost 2 bases and 5 bases, there was a span of 9 bases. This CDR3 contains 13 residues. Germline assignment: CDR1 SGHRS and CDR2 YFSETQ. The chain's CDR3 is CASSFGGGDTQYF. CDR3 in DNA: TGCGCCAGCAGCTTCGGAGGGGGAGATACGCAGTATTTT. The full variable domain, in which reference TRBV5-1 and TRBJ2-3 provide the parts outside the CDR3, is KAGVTQTPRYLIKTRGQQVTLSCSPISGHRSVSWYQQTPGQGLQFLFEYFSETQRNKGNFPGRFSGRQFSNSRSEMNVSTLELGDSALYLCASSFGGGDTQYFGPGTRLTVL.

This clonotype has more than one count but fewer than ten. The rearrangement links TRBV10-3 to TRBJ1-1; D gene ambiguous. The germline V and J ends were trimmed by 7 bases and 0 bases, with 12 bases remaining between them. Germline assignment: CDR1 ENHRY and CDR2 SYGVKD. This CDR3 is built from 14 residues. In DNA form, the CDR3 reads TGTGCCATCACCTCACAAGCCATGAACACTGAAGCTTTCTTT. Protein sequence: CAITSQAMNTEAFF.

This clonotype was counted a few times. The chain is built from TRBV11-2 and TRBJ1-2; D is undetermined. Germline loops: CDR1 SGHAT, CDR2 FQNNGV. Trimming cost V 1 base and J 14 bases, with 14 bases left between them. This CDR3 contains 12 residues. This chain's CDR3 is CASSLAGFPPTF. The DNA of the CDR3 is TGTGCCAGCAGCTTAGCTGGTTTCCCTCCGACCTTC.

This clonotype was counted many times. This chain links TRBV12-3 or TRBV12-4 with TRBJ1-6; TRBD1 is a possible D gene (5 bases). The CDR3 sequence is 15 residues long. V lost 6 bases and J 7 bases, leaving 16 bases between the germline ends. CDR3 sequence: CASRPTGRVNSPLHF. CDR3 coding DNA: TGTGCCAGCAGACCTACTGGCAGGGTGAATTCACCCCTCCACTTT.

V is TRBV28 and J is TRBJ2-7; 7 bases agree with TRBD2. V shed 6 bases and J 5 bases; nucleotides not matched to a gene: 13. The CDR3 extends over 15 amino acids. The germline CDR1 and CDR2 sequences are MDHEN and SYDVKM. Here the CDR3 reads CASSRTGGSIHEQYF. CDR3 DNA sequence: TGTGCCAGCAGCCGAACGGGCGGGAGTATCCACGAGCAGTACTTC.

J is TRBJ2-1 and V is TRBV12-3 or TRBV12-4; 7 bases line up with TRBD2. J was trimmed by 5 bases and V by 3 bases; bases with no gene match: 4. This CDR3 region has 14 residues. CDR3 in amino acids: CASSFRGGDNEQFF. In DNA form, the CDR3 reads TGTGCCAGCAGTTTTCGCGGGGGTGACAATGAGCAGTTCTTC.

This clonotype came up a few times. The V gene is TRBV5-5, the J gene TRBJ2-5; TRBD1 matches at 8 bases. The CDR3 is 16 amino acids. CDR1 is SGHKS and CDR2 is YYEKEE in the germline V gene (reference sequence). V shed 0 bases, J shed 4 bases, and the junction held 8 bases outside the gene matches. CDR3 DNA: TGTGCCAGCAGCTTGGCCGGTGGACAGGGAGGAGAGACCCAGTACTTC. It translates to CASSLAGGQGGETQYF.

CDR3 in DNA: TGTGCCAGCATCTCGACTAGCGGGGGGGCGGGAGATACGCAGTATTTT. Translated, it gives CASISTSGGAGDTQYF. J is TRBJ2-3 and V is TRBV12-3 or TRBV12-4, with 14 bases that match TRBD2. Trimming removed 7 bases from V and 5 bases from J; junction bases left unmatched: 8. The CDR3 is 16 amino acids.

This sequence joins TRBV7-2 and TRBJ2-5; D is ambiguous. Looked up from germline, CDR1 is SGHTA and CDR2 is FQGNSA. V dropped 1 base and J dropped 5 bases, with 14 bases sitting between them. The length of the CDR3 is 15 residues. The DNA for the CDR3 is TGTGCCAGCAGCTTAGGCTGGGCGGTACGGGAGACCCAGTACTTC. This codes for CASSLGWAVRETQYF.

J is TRBJ2-7 and V is TRBV2, with TRBD2 matching over 7 bases. With V trimmed by 6 bases and J by 3 bases, 8 bases remained unmatched. The germline gives CDR1 SNHLY, CDR2 FYNNEI. The CDR3 runs 14 residues. The CDR3 spells CASRPGLQFYEQYF. The CDR3 DNA sequence: TGTGCCAGCAGGCCGGGACTACAGTTCTACGAGCAGTACTTC.

This clonotype showed up many times. The gene calls are TRBV10-2 and TRBJ1-5; 8 bases agree with TRBD1. CDR3 length: 14 amino acids. The V gene end was trimmed by 6 bases and the J gene end by 2 bases; junction bases not matched to a gene: 3. Germline values: CDR1 WSHSY, CDR2 SAAADI. In DNA, the CDR3 is TGCGCCAGCAGCGGACAGGGTCGCAATCAGCCCCAGCATTTT. Translation gives CASSGQGRNQPQHF.

Only a few counts were recorded for this clonotype. The V gene is TRBV19, the J gene TRBJ2-5; possibly TRBD1 or TRBD2 for D (5 bases each). The CDR3 is 16 residues long. Germline CDR1 is LNHDA and CDR2 is SQIVND (reference sequence). Trimming pared 4 bases from V and 5 bases from J, leaving 20 bases between. The CDR3: CASSRSGTPLRETQYF. Here the CDR3 DNA reads TGTGCCAGTAGTAGATCCGGGACCCCTCTGAGGGAGACCCAGTACTTC.

This rearrangement joins TRBV12-3 or TRBV12-4 to TRBJ2-7, with 14 bases fitting TRBD2. The CDR3 is 13 amino acids. Trimming at V came to 8 bases and at J to 9 bases, leaving 6 bases not matched to a gene. In nucleotides, the CDR3 is TGTGCCAGCGGGACTAGCGGGAGTATTGGGCAGTACTTC. Protein: CASGTSGSIGQYF.

The CDR3 DNA follows: TGTGCCAGCAGCCCGACTAGCGGGGGTTCCTACGAGCAGTACGTC. This sequence encodes CASSPTSGGSYEQYV. The chain joins TRBV14 to TRBJ2-7; 12 bases map to TRBD2. Germline V CDR1 and CDR2: SGHDN, FVKESK. V lost 4 bases and J lost 1; bases outside the gene matches: 2. The CDR3 spans 15 residues.

The chain is built from TRBV4-1 and TRBJ2-1; D is undetermined. The germline V and J ends were trimmed by 4 bases and 0 bases, with 13 bases remaining between them. Germline values: CDR1 MGHRA, CDR2 YSYEKL. There are 16 residues in the CDR3. CDR3 bases: TGCGCCAGCAGCCGGGCCTCCGCGAGCTCCTACAATGAGCAGTTCTTC. Protein sequence: CASSRASASSYNEQFF.

This clonotype appeared a few times. The V gene is TRBV4-2, the J gene TRBJ2-5, with D maybe TRBD2 (7 bases). Germline V gives CDR1 LGHNA, CDR2 YNFKEQ. Trimming took off 1 base at V and 4 bases at J, with 13 bases between the two ends. The CDR3 sequence is 15 residues long. CDR3 residues: CASSQVRGARETQYF. In DNA, the CDR3 is TGTGCCAGCAGCCAAGTCCGGGGGGCGAGAGAGACCCAGTACTTC.

The chain is built from TRBV12-3 or TRBV12-4 and TRBJ2-2; D unclear. Trimming shortened V by 10 bases and J by 2 bases, and 11 bases separated the two germline ends. This CDR3 is 13 amino acids long. The CDR3 is CATRTVNTGELFF. CDR3 DNA: TGTGCCACCAGGACGGTCAACACCGGGGAGCTGTTTTTT.

This clonotype was seen a few times. This chain links TRBV11-1 with TRBJ2-1, with 16 bases identical to TRBD2. Per germline, CDR1 SGHAT and CDR2 FQDESV (reference sequence). The CDR3 consists of 20 residues. The trim removed 5 bases at V and 4 bases at J, leaving 14 bases unmatched. DNA of the CDR3: TGTGCCAGCAGCCTCCCGGGACTAGCGGGAGGGCCCTCGGGTTACAATGAGCAGTTCTTC. Protein: CASSLPGLAGGPSGYNEQFF.

The chain carries TRBV28 and TRBJ1-2; 10 bases align to TRBD1. Germline V lookup: CDR1 MDHEN, CDR2 SYDVKM. The V segment lost 8 bases and the J segment 3 bases; nucleotides outside the gene matches: 3. This CDR3 spans 13 amino acids. CDR3 residues: CASRQGADYGYTF. CDR3 in DNA: TGTGCCAGCCGACAGGGGGCTGACTATGGCTACACCTTC.

The V and J genes are TRBV5-1 and TRBJ2-1; 11 nucleotides agree with TRBD2. In germline, CDR1 is SGHRS, CDR2 YFSETQ. The CDR3 covers 21 residues. The V and J ends lost 2 bases and 4 bases, in that order; junction bases with no gene match: 20. CDR3 residues: CASSFAERTGPSGGRYNEQFF. The CDR3 nucleotides are TGCGCCAGCAGCTTCGCTGAAAGGACAGGGCCTAGCGGGGGGCGGTACAATGAGCAGTTCTTC. The full variable domain, with the rest looked up from reference TRBV5-1 and TRBJ2-1, is KAGVTQTPRYLIKTRGQQVTLSCSPISGHRSVSWYQQTPGQGLQFLFEYFSETQRNKGNFPGRFSGRQFSNSRSEMNVSTLELGDSALYLCASSFAERTGPSGGRYNEQFFGPGTRLTVL.